The clone carrying this T cell receptor beta chain has just a few counts. Its antigen is still unknown. The sample originates from a study of CD8 T cells in ankylosing spondylitis. Overall study findings and caveats: There was a TCR beta motif, made of fewer than 10 highly homologous variants, that appeared characteristic of ankylosing spondylitis blood. Disease-linked clones reportedly showed significant enrichment in matched ankylosing spondylitis synovial fluid. Reports of some motif variants in reactive arthritis synovial fluid and blood predate this one.

Quantitative 5'-RACE with molecular barcodes produced the TCR beta libraries. Using its own MiXCR run on the 5' RACE reads, TCRdb lists one record per CDR3 protein. In the table there are 25,000 to 35,000 distinct CDR3 sequences, over 12% of which are singletons. The CDR3 spans 15 residues. Germline CDR1 reads DFQATT; CDR2 reads SNEGSKA (reference sequence). The junction had 12 bases not matched to a gene; V was cut back by 6 bases and J by 4 bases. This sequence joins TRBV20-1 and TRBJ2-1; TRBD2 matches at 7 bases. The TCR originated in a male donor with ankylosing spondylitis or in good health (not recorded which). Input material: blood. DNA of the CDR3: TGCAGTGCCCGGCCCGGGACTACCATGTACAATGAGCAGTTCTTC. This encodes CSARPGTTMYNEQFF.